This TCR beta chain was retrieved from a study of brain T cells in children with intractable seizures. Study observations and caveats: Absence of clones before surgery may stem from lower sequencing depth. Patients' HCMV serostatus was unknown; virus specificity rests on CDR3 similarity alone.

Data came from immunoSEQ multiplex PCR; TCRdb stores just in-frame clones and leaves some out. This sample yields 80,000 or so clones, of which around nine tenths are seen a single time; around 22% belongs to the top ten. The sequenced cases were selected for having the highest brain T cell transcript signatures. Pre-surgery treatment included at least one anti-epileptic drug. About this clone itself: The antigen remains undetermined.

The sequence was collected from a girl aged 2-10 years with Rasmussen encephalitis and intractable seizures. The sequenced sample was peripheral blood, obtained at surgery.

Here the CDR3 reads CASSLVGTGTQQYF. In DNA form, the CDR3 reads TGTGCCAGCAGTTTGGTCGGGACAGGGACACAGCAGTACTTC. The chain is built from TRBV27 and TRBJ2-7; the match to TRBD1 covers 9 bases. After removal of 3 bases from V and 8 bases from J, the junction contained 8 bases not matched to a gene. Germline CDR1 and CDR2: MNHEY and SMNVEV (reference sequence). CDR3 length: 14 amino acids.